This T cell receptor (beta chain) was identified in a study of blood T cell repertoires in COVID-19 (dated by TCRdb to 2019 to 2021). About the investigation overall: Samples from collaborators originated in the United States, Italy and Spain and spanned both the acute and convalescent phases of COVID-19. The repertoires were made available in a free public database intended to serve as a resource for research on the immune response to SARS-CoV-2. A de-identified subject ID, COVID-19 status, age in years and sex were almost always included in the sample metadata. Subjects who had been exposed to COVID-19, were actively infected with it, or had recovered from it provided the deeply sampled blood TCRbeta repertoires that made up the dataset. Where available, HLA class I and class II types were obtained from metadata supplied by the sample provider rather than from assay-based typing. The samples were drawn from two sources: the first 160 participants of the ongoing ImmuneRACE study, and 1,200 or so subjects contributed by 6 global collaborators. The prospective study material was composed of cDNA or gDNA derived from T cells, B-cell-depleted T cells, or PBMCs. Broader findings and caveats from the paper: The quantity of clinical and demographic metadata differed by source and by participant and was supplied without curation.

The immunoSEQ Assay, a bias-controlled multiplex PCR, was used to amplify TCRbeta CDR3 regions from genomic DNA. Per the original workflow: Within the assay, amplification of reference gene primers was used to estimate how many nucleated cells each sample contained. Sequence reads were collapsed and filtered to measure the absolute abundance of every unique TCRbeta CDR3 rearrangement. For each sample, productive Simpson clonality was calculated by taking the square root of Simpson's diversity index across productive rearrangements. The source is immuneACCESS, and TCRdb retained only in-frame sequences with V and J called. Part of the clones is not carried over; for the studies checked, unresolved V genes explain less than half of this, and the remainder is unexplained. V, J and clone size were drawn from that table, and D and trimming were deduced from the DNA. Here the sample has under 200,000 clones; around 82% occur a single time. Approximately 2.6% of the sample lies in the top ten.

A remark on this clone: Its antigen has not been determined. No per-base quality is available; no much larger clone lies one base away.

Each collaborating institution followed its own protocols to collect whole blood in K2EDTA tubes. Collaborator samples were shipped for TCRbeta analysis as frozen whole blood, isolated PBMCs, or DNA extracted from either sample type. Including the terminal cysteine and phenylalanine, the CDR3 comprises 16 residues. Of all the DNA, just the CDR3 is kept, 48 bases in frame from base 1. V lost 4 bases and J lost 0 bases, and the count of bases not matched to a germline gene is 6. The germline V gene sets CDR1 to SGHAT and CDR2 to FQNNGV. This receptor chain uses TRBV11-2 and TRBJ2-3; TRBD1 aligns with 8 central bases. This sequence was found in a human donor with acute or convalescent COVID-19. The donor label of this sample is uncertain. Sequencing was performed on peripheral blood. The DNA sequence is TGTGCCAGCAGCTCAGGGGGCTCTCATAGCACAGATACGCAGTATTTT. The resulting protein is CASSSGGSHSTDTQYF.